These 9 T cell receptor beta chains came from one sample sequenced in a study of low-dose radiotherapy and immunotherapy resistance in tumors. Time point reported: before trial treatment. TRAV- and TRBV-specific primers were used for first-strand cDNA, which covered alpha and beta chains. Using a constant-region primer together with a V-primer adapter, TCRs were subjected to around 20 PCR cycles of amplification. One entry per CDR3 protein, called by TCRdb with MiXCR from the reads. The table has fewer than 95,000 distinct CDR3 sequences, roughly a tenth seen once. The material sequenced was PBMCs, taken before treatment. The origin of the receptors is a male donor with prostate cancer.

Turning to this clonotype: This likely came from a read error, as a far larger clone is one base away. The gene calls are TRBV12-3 or TRBV12-4 and TRBJ2-5, with TRBD2 identical over 11 bases. The CDR3 is made up of 17 amino acids. Trimming at V came to 6 bases and at J to 11 bases, leaving 20 bases not matched to a gene. The CDR3 DNA sequence: TGTGCCAGCAGGCCGACGGGGACTAGCGGCCCTCACAATGAGCAGTACTTC. This sequence encodes CASRPTGTSGPHNEQYF.

This clonotype was recorded at least ten times. DNA of the CDR3: TGTGCCAGCAGGAGGACAGGGGGCGTTGCAATCGCTGAAGCTTTCTTT. This translates into CASRRTGGVAIAEAFF. The chain links TRBV7-2 to TRBJ1-1, with TRBD1 identical over 11 bases. The V segment lost 6 bases and the J segment 6 bases; nucleotides outside the gene matches: 12. The CDR3 has 16 residues. Germline V gene data show CDR1 as SGHTA and CDR2 as FQGNSA. The entire variable domain, with the rest obtained from reference TRBV7-2 and TRBJ1-1, is as follows: GAGVSQSPSNKVTEKGKDVELRCDPISGHTALYWYRQSLGQGLEFLIYFQGNSAPDKSGLPSDRFSAERTGGSVSTLTIQRTQQEDSAVYLCASRRTGGVAIAEAFFGQGTRLTVV.

This clonotype was seen at least ten times. The CDR3 DNA sequence: TGTGCCAGTTCGGCCCAGGGTAAAAAACTGTTTTTT. Its protein is CASSAQGKKLFF. The chain uses TRBV19 and TRBJ1-4; D is perhaps TRBD1 (5 bases). Trimming took 8 bases from V and 9 from J, leaving 13 bases between them. CDR3 size: 12 residues. Germline V gene sequence: CDR1 LNHDA, CDR2 SQIVND (reference sequence).

The sample holds a few counts of this clonotype. A much larger clone is a single base away; this may be a read error. The chain couples TRBV12-3 or TRBV12-4 to TRBJ2-2, with TRBD2 identical over 9 bases. This CDR3 comprises 15 residues. This chain's CDR3 is CTSRLAGANTGELFF. The DNA for the CDR3 is TGTACCAGCAGGTTAGCGGGAGCCAACACCGGGGAGCTGTTTTTT.

There are many counts of this clonotype. This rearrangement joins TRBV5-4 to TRBJ1-3; TRBD1 matches at 9 bases. Losses at the gene ends were 0 bases for V and 4 bases for J; bases not matched to a gene: 5. This CDR3 has 16 amino acids. Germline assignment: CDR1 SGHNT and CDR2 YYREEE (reference sequence). CDR3 sequence: CASSLGGTGSGNTIYF. For the CDR3, the DNA is TGTGCCAGCAGCTTGGGTGGGACAGGGTCCGGAAACACCATATATTTT.

This clonotype was picked up many times. The rearrangement links TRBV6-5 to TRBJ2-1; 9 positions match TRBD2. This CDR3 is 14 amino acids long. Germline CDR1 reads MNHEY; CDR2 reads SVGAGI. The V and J ends lost 6 bases and 6 bases, in that order; junction bases with no gene match: 6. CDR3 nucleotides: TGTGCCAGCAGAGGCGGGAGGGCGGCCAATGAGCAGTTCTTC. Residues: CASRGGRAANEQFF.

This clonotype was recorded many times. This chain connects TRBV25-1 to TRBJ2-2; D remains ambiguous. Between the trimmed V and J ends, which lost 5 bases and 5 bases, there was a span of 3 bases. Germline V CDR1 and CDR2: MGHDK, SYGVNS. The CDR3 is made up of 11 amino acids. The CDR3 loop is CASSSTGELFF. CDR3 coding DNA: TGTGCCAGCAGTTCGACCGGGGAGCTGTTTTTT.

The V and J genes are TRBV30 and TRBJ1-2; D may be TRBD1 (5 bases). CDR1 and CDR2 from the germline V gene are GTSNPN and SVGIG (reference sequence). The V end lost 3 bases, the J end lost 7 bases, and 9 bases lay between the germline ends. CDR3 length: 11 residues. The CDR3 reads CAWSTGGGYTF. In DNA form, the CDR3 reads TGTGCCTGGAGCACAGGCGGTGGCTACACCTTC.

In this sample, this clonotype turned up many times. The chain is built from TRBV12-3 or TRBV12-4 and TRBJ2-1; 10 bases match TRBD2. With V trimmed by 4 bases and J by 7 bases, 16 bases remained unmatched. CDR3 length equals 18 residues. CDR3 residues: CASSSRAFIAGGENEQFF. DNA of the CDR3: TGTGCCAGCAGTTCCAGGGCCTTTATAGCGGGAGGTGAAAATGAGCAGTTCTTC.